This T cell receptor beta chain was identified in a study of breast tumors, draining lymph nodes, adjacent tissues. Findings and limits, study-wide: Luminal-like breast cancer showed significantly higher tumor–nontumor repertoire similarity than basal-like. Compared with lymph nodes, tumors were less diverse; compared with nontumor tissue, more. Most tumor T cells seemingly derive from lymph node, then expand in tumor.

Breast cancer patients provided tissue from their axillary draining lymph nodes. MiXCR, run by TCRdb on the multiplex PCR reads, gives a single entry per CDR3 protein. The data show approximately 200,000 distinct CDR3 sequences, over 25% seen once. CDR1 is SGHAT and CDR2 is FQDESV in the germline V gene (reference sequence). Trimming took 11 bases from V and 1 from J, leaving 9 bases between them. This CDR3 comprises 12 residues. Concerning this clonotype: The antigen is not known.

The chain has TRBV11-1 and TRBJ1-5; D remains ambiguous. The sequence came from a female donor with breast cancer. Some clones in this sample may be carry-over from other donors' samples. Input material: axillary lymph node tissue. This CDR3 reads CAREGSNQPQHF. Written as DNA, the CDR3 is TGTGCCCGAGAGGGCAGCAATCAGCCCCAGCATTTT. Based on the CDR3 plus reference TRBV11-1 and TRBJ1-5, the full variable domain is EAEVAQSPRYKITEKSQAVAFWCDPISGHATLYWYRQILGQGPELLVQFQDESVVDDSQLPKDRFSAERLKGVDSTLKIQPAELGDSAMYLCAREGSNQPQHFGDGTRLSIL.